These 23 T cell receptor beta chains were all obtained from the same sample, sequenced in a study of blood T cell repertoires in COVID-19. Produced via immunoSEQ multiplex PCR; TCRdb's table is partial and in-frame only. Of hundreds of thousands of clones in the sample, 92% were seen once. The sequenced sample was peripheral blood. Every receptor here comes from a man between 60 and 75 years old with COVID-19, enrolled during active disease.

The rearrangement joins TRBV4-2 to TRBJ2-1; TRBD2 matches at 9 bases. The germline gives CDR1 LGHNA, CDR2 YNFKEQ. J gave up 5 bases and V 0 bases, and 5 bases lay outside the gene matches. The CDR3 extends over 16 amino acids. The CDR3 loop reads CASSQEGLAGNNEQFF. The CDR3 bases are TGTGCCAGCAGCCAAGAAGGCCTAGCGGGGAACAATGAGCAGTTCTTC.

The rearrangement joins TRBV7-2 to TRBJ1-4; 9 nucleotides agree with TRBD1. The CDR3 extends over 15 amino acids. The J segment lost 7 bases and the V segment lost 4 bases, leaving 7 bases of the junction unmatched. CDR1 and CDR2 from the germline V gene are SGHTA and FQGNSA. CDR3 nucleotides: TGTGCCAGCAGCTCCCAACAGGGGGCGGGTGAAAAACTGTTTTTT. Translating it yields CASSSQQGAGEKLFF. The full variable domain, its missing parts supplied by reference TRBV7-2 and TRBJ1-4, is GAGVSQSPSNKVTEKGKDVELRCDPISGHTALYWYRQSLGQGLEFLIYFQGNSAPDKSGLPSDRFSAERTGGSVSTLTIQRTQQEDSAVYLCASSSQQGAGEKLFFGSGTQLSVL.

The gene calls are TRBV29-1 and TRBJ1-5; TRBD1 might be the D (6 bases). Trimming stripped 6 bases from V and 2 bases from J, with 20 bases between. The germline gives CDR1 SQVTM, CDR2 ANQGSEA. This CDR3 comprises 16 residues. CDR3 DNA: TGCAGCGTCATTTCCAGGGGTCCGGATGGCAATCAGCCCCAGCATTTT. Its translation is CSVISRGPDGNQPQHF.

The V call is TRBV29-1, the J call TRBJ1-5, with a weak D call TRBD1 (5 bases). The CDR3 is 13 amino acids. Germline loops: CDR1 SQVTM, CDR2 ANQGSEA. Trimming shortened V by 6 bases and J by 4 bases, and 13 bases separated the two germline ends. The CDR3 region is CSVNSGVNQPQHF. CDR3 DNA: TGCAGCGTCAACTCGGGGGTAAATCAGCCCCAGCATTTT. Filled out from reference TRBV29-1 and TRBJ1-5, the complete variable domain reads SAVISQKPSRDICQRGTSLTIQCQVDSQVTMMFWYRQQPGQSLTLIATANQGSEATYESGFVIDKFPISRPNLTFSTLTVSNMSPEDSSIYLCSVNSGVNQPQHFGDGTRLSIL.

Only one count was recorded for this clone. J is TRBJ1-5 and V is TRBV7-2; possible D gene TRBD1, 6 bases. The germline gives CDR1 SGHTA, CDR2 FQGNSA. The germline V and J ends were trimmed by 5 bases and 0 bases, with 14 bases remaining between them. The CDR3 loop spans 16 amino acids. CDR3 loop: CASSRQETFSNQPQHF. DNA of the CDR3: TGTGCCAGCAGCAGACAGGAGACGTTTAGCAATCAGCCCCAGCATTTT.

The chain uses TRBV5-1 and TRBJ2-7, with D possibly matching TRBD1 (7 bases). The CDR3 contains 14 residues. V shed 3 bases and J shed 2 bases, with 12 bases lying between them. The germline gives CDR1 SGHRS, CDR2 YFSETQ. The CDR3 sequence: CASSSTGEAYEQYF. The DNA of the CDR3 is TGCGCCAGCAGCTCCACAGGGGAGGCCTACGAGCAGTACTTC.

In the case of this clone: At the DNA level, this CDR3 is encoded by other sequences in the same sample as well. V and J are TRBV2 and TRBJ1-2; TRBD1 matches at 9 bases. The CDR3 is 12 amino acids. V trimming: 6 bases; J trimming: 5 bases; junction bases outside the gene matches: 1. Germline V CDR1 and CDR2: SNHLY, FYNNEI. CDR3 residues: CASRGQGYGYTF. CDR3 DNA sequence: TGTGCCAGCAGAGGACAGGGGTATGGCTACACCTTC.

V and J are TRBV5-5 and TRBJ1-4; 9 bases align to TRBD1. The length of the CDR3 is 14 residues. Per the germline V gene, CDR1 is SGHKS and CDR2 is YYEKEE (reference sequence). With 4 bases clipped from V and 8 bases from J, the junction kept 6 bases outside the gene matches. The CDR3 reads CASSQGQGREKLFF. The CDR3 DNA reads TGTGCCAGCAGCCAGGGACAGGGACGAGAAAAACTGTTTTTT. Based on the CDR3 plus reference TRBV5-5 and TRBJ1-4, the full variable domain is DAGVTQSPTHLIKTRGQQVTLRCSPISGHKSVSWYQQVLGQGPQFIFQYYEKEERGRGNFPDRFSARQFPNYSSELNVNALLLGDSALYLCASSQGQGREKLFFGSGTQLSVL.

The chain employs TRBV6-5 and TRBJ1-2; TRBD1 is a possible D gene (5 bases). The CDR3 has 16 amino acids. The V end lost 0 bases, the J end lost 8 bases, and 19 bases lay between the germline ends. From germline, CDR1 is MNHEY and CDR2 SVGAGI. CDR3 coding DNA: TGTGCCAGCAGTTACTCCAGGGCTCGAGGCCTTAGGGGCTACACCTTC. It translates to CASSYSRARGLRGYTF.

The chain carries TRBV19 and TRBJ2-1, with D possibly matching TRBD2 (5 bases). CDR1 LNHDA and CDR2 SQIVND come from the germline V gene (reference sequence). Trimming stripped 6 bases from V and 9 bases from J, with 15 bases between. The CDR3 consists of 13 residues. The CDR3 bases are TGTGCCAGTAGACAACCCGGGAAGGGTGAGCAGTTCTTC. It is translated as CASRQPGKGEQFF. Supplemented by reference TRBV19 and TRBJ2-1, the full variable domain reads DGGITQSPKYLFRKEGQNVTLSCEQNLNHDAMYWYRQDPGQGLRLIYYSQIVNDFQKGDIAEGYSVSREKKESFPLTVTSAQKNPTAFYLCASRQPGKGEQFFGPGTRLTVL.

This chain uses TRBV5-1 with TRBJ1-3; TRBD1 might be the D (5 bases). Germline loops: CDR1 SGHRS, CDR2 YFSETQ. Between the trimmed V and J ends, which lost 5 bases and 3 bases, there was a span of 15 bases. This CDR3 has 15 amino acids. CDR3 amino acids: CASREGTGYGNTIYF. The CDR3 DNA sequence: TGCGCCAGCAGGGAGGGGACGGGGTATGGAAACACCATATATTTT.

The chain employs TRBV7-9 and TRBJ2-2; tentative D call: TRBD2 (6 bases). The CDR3 is 15 amino acids. The V end was cut by 5 bases, the J end by 4 bases, with 14 bases between. Germline V gene sequence: CDR1 SEHNR, CDR2 FQNEAQ (reference sequence). The CDR3 nucleotides are TGTGCCAGCAGCAGAGGACCCGGGAGCACCGGGGAGCTGTTTTTT. Amino acids: CASSRGPGSTGELFF.

The J gene is TRBJ1-2, the V gene TRBV12-3 or TRBV12-4; D might be TRBD1 (5 bases). Trimming shortened V by 6 bases and J by 8 bases, and 13 bases separated the two germline ends. The CDR3 sequence is 12 residues long. The DNA of the CDR3 is TGTGCCAGCAGGCAGGGTATTATCGGCTACACCTTC. It encodes CASRQGIIGYTF.

This chain connects TRBV19 to TRBJ2-1, with 7 bases identical to TRBD2. Losses at the gene ends were 2 bases for V and 0 bases for J; bases not matched to a gene: 7. This CDR3 has 17 amino acids. Germline CDR1 is LNHDA and CDR2 is SQIVND (reference sequence). The CDR3 loop reads CASSITSGGSSYNEQFF. The CDR3 nucleotides read TGTGCCAGTAGTATAACTTCGGGGGGAAGCTCCTACAATGAGCAGTTCTTC.

The chain employs TRBV12-3 or TRBV12-4 and TRBJ1-3, with 10 bases identical to TRBD1. After removal of 6 bases from V and 5 bases from J, the junction contained 1 base not matched to a gene. The CDR3 covers 13 residues. This CDR3 is CASRTGGRNTIYF. The CDR3 region has the DNA TGTGCCAGCAGGACAGGGGGCCGAAACACCATATATTTT.

The genes are TRBV5-6 and TRBJ1-5, with TRBD1 identical over 7 bases. V lost 4 bases to trimming and J lost 4 bases; unmatched junction nucleotides: 11. There are 16 residues in the CDR3. CDR1 and CDR2 (germline): SGHDT, YYEEEE. The CDR3 reads CASSATDRVGNQPQHF. The CDR3 bases are TGTGCCAGCAGCGCAACAGACAGGGTGGGTAATCAGCCCCAGCATTTT.

The J gene is TRBJ2-7, the V gene TRBV7-9; a possible D gene is TRBD1 (7 bases). The CDR3 extends over 13 amino acids. V dropped 1 base and J dropped 13 bases, with 17 bases sitting between them. Germline values: CDR1 SEHNR, CDR2 FQNEAQ (reference sequence). CDR3 sequence: CASSLVRGEENYF. The CDR3 nucleotides read TGTGCCAGCAGCTTAGTCAGGGGGGAGGAAAATTACTTC.

The chain joins TRBV25-1 to TRBJ2-1; tentatively, D is TRBD1 (5 bases). There are 11 residues in the CDR3. Per the germline V gene, CDR1 is MGHDK and CDR2 is SYGVNS. V shed 0 bases and J shed 12 bases, with 6 bases lying between them. The chain's CDR3 is CASSEYQGQFF. DNA of the CDR3: TGTGCCAGCAGTGAATATCAGGGGCAGTTCTTC.

The chain employs TRBV11-1 and TRBJ2-7; possibly TRBD1 for D (6 bases). Germline V lookup: CDR1 SGHAT, CDR2 FQDESV (reference sequence). The V gene lost 1 base and the J gene lost 0 bases, with 10 bases spanning the gap. The CDR3 totals 15 residues. CDR3 sequence reads: CASSLENRASYEQYF. The DNA of the CDR3 is TGTGCCAGCAGCTTAGAAAACAGGGCCTCCTACGAGCAGTACTTC. Using reference TRBV11-1 and TRBJ2-7 for the parts outside the CDR3, the full variable domain is EAEVAQSPRYKITEKSQAVAFWCDPISGHATLYWYRQILGQGPELLVQFQDESVVDDSQLPKDRFSAERLKGVDSTLKIQPAELGDSAMYLCASSLENRASYEQYFGPGTRLTVT.

V and J are TRBV5-1 and TRBJ1-2, with D possibly being TRBD1 (6 bases). The germline CDR1 and CDR2 sequences are SGHRS and YFSETQ. V was trimmed by 0 bases and J by 5 bases, leaving 14 bases between them. The CDR3 extends over 15 amino acids. In DNA, the CDR3 is TGCGCCAGCAGCTTGGCCTCGGACAGAGCTTATGGCTACACCTTC. The encoded protein is CASSLASDRAYGYTF.

The genes are TRBV27 and TRBJ2-7; TRBD2 matches 8 bases. The germline V gene encodes CDR1 MNHEY and CDR2 SMNVEV (reference sequence). Trimming cost V 6 bases and J 3 bases; bases outside gene matches: 16. The CDR3 runs 17 residues. The CDR3 DNA sequence: TGTGCCAGCAGCCAACCGCTAGCGGGCAGCCTGCTCTACGAGCAGTACTTC. It codes for CASSQPLAGSLLYEQYF.

This chain connects TRBV9 to TRBJ2-1, with 13 bases aligning to TRBD2. Germline CDR1 SGDLS, CDR2 YYNGEE. With 0 bases clipped from V and 5 bases from J, the junction kept 5 bases outside the gene matches. This CDR3 has 17 amino acids. DNA for the CDR3: TGTGCCAGCAGCGTAGAACTAGCGGGGGGGTTCGACAATGAGCAGTTCTTC. As protein: CASSVELAGGFDNEQFF.

V and J are TRBV5-6 and TRBJ2-7; TRBD1 matches 10 bases. The CDR3 spans 14 residues. In germline, CDR1 is SGHDT, CDR2 YYEEEE. V gave up 3 bases and J gave up 5 bases; unmatched junction bases: 5. The DNA of the CDR3 is TGTGCCAGCAGCTCGGGACAGGGGTGGAACGAGCAGTACTTC. Translated: CASSSGQGWNEQYF.